This is a list of T cell receptor beta chains from one sample in a study of PD-1 blockade in mismatch repair-deficient tumors. Sequencing was performed with immunoSEQ multiplex PCR; in TCRdb, only in-frame clones are kept and a portion is missing. Here the sample spans 80,000 to 130,000 clones, 82% being singletons. The starting material was peripheral blood, obtained about 36 weeks after starting pembrolizumab. The receptors here all came from an adult with mismatch repair-deficient cancer. The CDR3 runs from the conserved cysteine through the conserved F or W. A D gene is named only where the DNA matches it firmly. Some rows mark clone size as missing; the rest say once, few, many or name a class of expanded clone.

d_call: TRBD1; v_call: TRBV5-1; clone_size: NA; cdr3_aa: CASSLVGQGPDTQYF
d_call: TRBD1; v_call: TRBV5-1; clone_size: NA; cdr3_aa: CASSLGQGAYTEAFF
d_call: NA; v_call: TRBV6-1; clone_size: NA; cdr3_aa: CASRAGADSGNTIYF
d_call: NA; v_call: TRBV7-9; clone_size: NA; cdr3_aa: CASSLGRNTGELFF
d_call: TRBD2; v_call: TRBV9; clone_size: NA; cdr3_aa: CASSVGTSGYNEQFF
d_call: NA; v_call: TRBV7-2; clone_size: NA; cdr3_aa: CASSLVMGEQYF
d_call: TRBD1; v_call: TRBV7-2; clone_size: NA; cdr3_aa: CASSLKGAGNQPQHF
d_call: TRBD2; v_call: TRBV7-3; clone_size: few; cdr3_aa: CASSLTQTSGYYEQYF
d_call: NA; v_call: TRBV5-1; clone_size: NA; cdr3_aa: CASSLVGVGGTQYF
d_call: NA; v_call: TRBV6-6; clone_size: NA; cdr3_aa: CASSYSLGTEAFF
d_call: TRBD2; v_call: TRBV19; clone_size: NA; cdr3_aa: CASSIGLAGWDEQFF
d_call: NA; v_call: TRBV19; clone_size: NA; cdr3_aa: CASSIGFDSGANVLTF
d_call: TRBD2; v_call: TRBV5-6; clone_size: NA; cdr3_aa: CASSGWTSGRIYEQYF
d_call: NA; v_call: TRBV7-2; clone_size: NA; cdr3_aa: CASSLASSYEQYF
d_call: TRBD2; v_call: TRBV27; clone_size: NA; cdr3_aa: CASSPLAGGPHNEQFF
d_call: TRBD1; v_call: TRBV18; clone_size: NA; cdr3_aa: CASSPRTGVNTEAFF
d_call: NA; v_call: TRBV6-5; clone_size: NA; cdr3_aa: CASRDSAYGYTF
d_call: NA; v_call: TRBV5-4; clone_size: many; cdr3_aa: CASSKDRGIPYEQYF
d_call: TRBD1; v_call: TRBV7-9; clone_size: NA; cdr3_aa: CASSSGTGVYEQYF
d_call: NA; v_call: TRBV5-8; clone_size: NA; cdr3_aa: CASSSLVSTGGNIQYF
d_call: NA; v_call: TRBV27; clone_size: NA; cdr3_aa: CASSLSSYSNQPQHF
d_call: NA; v_call: TRBV30; clone_size: NA; cdr3_aa: CAWGGGFGSTDTQYF
d_call: NA; v_call: TRBV7-8; clone_size: NA; cdr3_aa: CASREDNLSNQPQHF
d_call: TRBD1; v_call: TRBV2; clone_size: NA; cdr3_aa: CARDRGRGSDTEAFF
d_call: NA; v_call: TRBV11-2; clone_size: NA; cdr3_aa: CASSLGSQSEAFF
d_call: NA; v_call: TRBV7-6; clone_size: NA; cdr3_aa: CASSSGTGTMNTEAFF
d_call: NA; v_call: TRBV4-2; clone_size: NA; cdr3_aa: CASSQESAGYYEQYF
d_call: NA; v_call: TRBV4-3; clone_size: NA; cdr3_aa: CASSQVNLASIYNEQFF
d_call: NA; v_call: TRBV19; clone_size: NA; cdr3_aa: CASSILEAEYTF
d_call: TRBD2; v_call: TRBV11-3; clone_size: NA; cdr3_aa: CASSWSAGEGTDTQYF
d_call: NA; v_call: TRBV5-1; clone_size: NA; cdr3_aa: CASSPTGLYEAFF
d_call: NA; v_call: TRBV13; clone_size: NA; cdr3_aa: CASSQGWYGNYEQYF
d_call: NA; v_call: TRBV7-3; clone_size: NA; cdr3_aa: CASSLSLDVEAFF
d_call: TRBD1; v_call: TRBV6-5; clone_size: NA; cdr3_aa: CASSYLRQGKTEAFF
d_call: NA; v_call: TRBV25-1; clone_size: NA; cdr3_aa: CASSEGRTVNTEAFF
d_call: NA; v_call: TRBV14; clone_size: NA; cdr3_aa: CASSQVFVAGMLNTEAFF
d_call: NA; v_call: TRBV7-8; clone_size: NA; cdr3_aa: CASSPTTRQTSYEQYF
d_call: NA; v_call: TRBV9; clone_size: NA; cdr3_aa: CASSSSSYEQYF
d_call: TRBD2; v_call: TRBV6-4; clone_size: NA; cdr3_aa: CASKRLAGGTGTQYF
d_call: NA; v_call: TRBV19; clone_size: NA; cdr3_aa: CASSVRGHEQYF
d_call: NA; v_call: TRBV30; clone_size: NA; cdr3_aa: CAWSVPSSSYNEQFF
d_call: NA; v_call: TRBV5-4; clone_size: NA; cdr3_aa: CASSVTGGLSGNTIYF
d_call: NA; v_call: TRBV7-3; clone_size: NA; cdr3_aa: CASSSAAGVPTEAFF
d_call: NA; v_call: TRBV2; clone_size: NA; cdr3_aa: CASGGRRDTSYNEQFF
d_call: NA; v_call: TRBV7-2; clone_size: NA; cdr3_aa: CASSDKNIQYF
d_call: TRBD1; v_call: TRBV19; clone_size: NA; cdr3_aa: CASSSDGTAQGGEQYF